This entry concerns a single T cell receptor (beta chain). These data belong to a study of tumor-infiltrating lymphocytes in localized non-small cell lung cancer. This table comes from immunoSEQ multiplex PCR, and its TCRdb copy is limited to in-frame clones, with some not included. Of tens of thousands of clones detected, around 85% appear once; the ten largest clones hold roughly 1.9%. The sequenced material came from lung tumor tissue. This clonotype was sampled from a human donor with non-small cell lung cancer.

The chain's CDR3 is CASSGSGSTNEKLFF. The DNA for the CDR3 is TGTGCCAGCAGCGGATCAGGGTCAACTAATGAAAAACTGTTTTTT. The rearrangement links TRBV9 to TRBJ1-4, with a possible D match to TRBD1 (5 bases). V lost 3 bases to trimming and J lost 0 bases, with 9 bases between them. The CDR3 length is 15 residues. Germline V gene data show CDR1 as SGDLS and CDR2 as YYNGEE.